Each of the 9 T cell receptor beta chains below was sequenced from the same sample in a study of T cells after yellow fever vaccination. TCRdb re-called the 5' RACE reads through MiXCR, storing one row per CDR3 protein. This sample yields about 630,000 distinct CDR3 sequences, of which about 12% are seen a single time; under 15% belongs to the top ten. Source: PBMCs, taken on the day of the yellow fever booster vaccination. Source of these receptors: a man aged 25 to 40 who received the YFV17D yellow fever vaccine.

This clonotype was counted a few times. CDR3 amino acids: CASSLRLIPGELFF. DNA for the CDR3: TGTGCCAGCAGTCTCCGACTCATTCCCGGGGAGCTGTTTTTT. The rearrangement links TRBV6-1 to TRBJ2-2; D call uncertain. Between the trimmed V and J ends, which lost 5 bases and 6 bases, there was a span of 13 bases. Germline CDR1 is MNHNS and CDR2 is SASEGT. The CDR3 runs to 14 residues.

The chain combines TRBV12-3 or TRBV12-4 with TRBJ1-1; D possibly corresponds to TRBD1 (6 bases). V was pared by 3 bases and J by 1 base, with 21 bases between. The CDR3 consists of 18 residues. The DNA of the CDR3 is TGTGCCAGCAGTTTCACACCAGGCCAGGGGACCAAGAACACTGAAGCTTTCTTT. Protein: CASSFTPGQGTKNTEAFF.

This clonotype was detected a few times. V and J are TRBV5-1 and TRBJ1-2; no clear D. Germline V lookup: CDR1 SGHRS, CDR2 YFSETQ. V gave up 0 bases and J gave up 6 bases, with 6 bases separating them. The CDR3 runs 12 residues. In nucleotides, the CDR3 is TGCGCCAGCAGCTTGGACAGTCATGGCTACACCTTC. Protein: CASSLDSHGYTF.

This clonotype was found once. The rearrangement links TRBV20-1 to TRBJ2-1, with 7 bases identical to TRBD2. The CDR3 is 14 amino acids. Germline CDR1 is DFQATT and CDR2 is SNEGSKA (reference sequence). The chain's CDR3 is CSTEGGSPYNEQFF. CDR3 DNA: TGCAGCACTGAGGGCGGGAGTCCGTACAATGAGCAGTTCTTC.

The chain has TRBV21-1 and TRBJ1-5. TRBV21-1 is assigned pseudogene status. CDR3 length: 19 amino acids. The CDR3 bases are TGTGCCAGCAGCAGATATCTTTCGGGGACTAAACATTGCCATCAGCCCCAGCATTTT. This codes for CASSRYLSGTKHCHQPQHF.

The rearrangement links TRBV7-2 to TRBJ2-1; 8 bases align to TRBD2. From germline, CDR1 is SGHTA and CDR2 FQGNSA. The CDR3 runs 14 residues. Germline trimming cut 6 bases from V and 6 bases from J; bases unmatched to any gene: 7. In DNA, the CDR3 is TGTGCCAGCAGAAGCGGGAGTTGGGCCAATGAGCAGTTCTTC. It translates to CASRSGSWANEQFF. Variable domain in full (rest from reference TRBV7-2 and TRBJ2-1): GAGVSQSPSNKVTEKGKDVELRCDPISGHTALYWYRQSLGQGLEFLIYFQGNSAPDKSGLPSDRFSAERTGGSVSTLTIQRTQQEDSAVYLCASRSGSWANEQFFGPGTRLTVL.

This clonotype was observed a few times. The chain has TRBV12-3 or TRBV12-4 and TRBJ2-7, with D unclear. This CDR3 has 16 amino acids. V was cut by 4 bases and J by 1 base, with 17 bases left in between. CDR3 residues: CASSSGSRAGSYEQYF. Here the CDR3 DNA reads TGTGCCAGCAGTTCGGGCAGTCGCGCTGGGTCCTACGAGCAGTACTTC.

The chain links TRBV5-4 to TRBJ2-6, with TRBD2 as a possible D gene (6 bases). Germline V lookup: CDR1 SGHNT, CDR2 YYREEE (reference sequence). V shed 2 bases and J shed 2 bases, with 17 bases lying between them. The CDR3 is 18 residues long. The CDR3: CASSFGGSGTPGANVLTF. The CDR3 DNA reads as TGTGCCAGCAGCTTTGGAGGGTCCGGGACTCCTGGGGCCAACGTCCTGACTTTC.

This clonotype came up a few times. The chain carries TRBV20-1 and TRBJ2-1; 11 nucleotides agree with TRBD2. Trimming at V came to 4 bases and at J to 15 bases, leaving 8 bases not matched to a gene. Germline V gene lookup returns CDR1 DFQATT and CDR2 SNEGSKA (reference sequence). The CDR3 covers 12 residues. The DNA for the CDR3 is TGCAGTGCTACCGCACTAGCGGGAGTTTTGTTCTTC. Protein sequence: CSATALAGVLFF.